This entry lists 22 T cell receptor beta chains sequenced from one sample in a study of cytomegalovirus exposure and HLA in healthy donors. The PCR made use of 60 Vbeta and 13 Jbeta primers. Sequencing used immunoSEQ multiplex PCR; TCRdb keeps in-frame clones, though not all of them. Seen here are about 82,000 clones, around 83% observed once, and the top ten hold 15% to 20%. The material sequenced was PBMCs. Source of these receptors: a man aged 70-80 years in good health and CMV-seropositive.

This rearrangement joins TRBV19 to TRBJ2-6, with 7 bases lining up with TRBD2. The germline V gene encodes CDR1 LNHDA and CDR2 SQIVND (reference sequence). This CDR3 spans 14 amino acids. The V and J ends lost 8 bases and 0 bases, in that order; junction bases with no gene match: 1. CDR3 loop: CASWGGSGANVLTF. Written as DNA, the CDR3 is TGTGCCAGTTGGGGGGGCTCTGGGGCCAACGTCCTGACTTTC.

This rearrangement joins TRBV11-2 to TRBJ1-6; the D gene is possibly TRBD1 (6 bases). This CDR3 comprises 15 residues. CDR1 is SGHAT and CDR2 is FQNNGV in the germline V gene. Trimming removed 4 bases from V and 9 bases from J, with 16 bases in between. CDR3 nucleotide sequence: TGTGCCAGCAGCTCGCTCGGGACACGGGGTTCACCCCTCCACTTT. Protein sequence: CASSSLGTRGSPLHF. The entire variable domain, with the rest obtained from reference TRBV11-2 and TRBJ1-6, is as follows: EAGVAQSPRYKIIEKRQSVAFWCNPISGHATLYWYQQILGQGPKLLIQFQNNGVVDDSQLPKDRFSAERLKGVDSTLKIQPAKLEDSAVYLCASSSLGTRGSPLHFGNGTRLTVT.

The chain employs TRBV14 and TRBJ2-5; D remains unclear. CDR1 is SGHDN, CDR2 FVKESK, per germline. The CDR3 runs 13 residues. Trimming took off 0 bases at V and 2 bases at J, with 4 bases between the two ends. CDR3 amino acids: CASSQDVQETQYF. Here the CDR3 DNA reads TGTGCCAGCAGCCAAGACGTTCAAGAGACCCAGTACTTC. Full variable domain (missing parts from reference TRBV14 and TRBJ2-5): EAGVTQFPSHSVIEKGQTVTLRCDPISGHDNLYWYRRVMGKEIKFLLHFVKESKQDESGMPNNRFLAERTGGTYSTLKVQPAELEDSGVYFCASSQDVQETQYFGPGTRLLVL.

The chain links TRBV12-5 to TRBJ2-7; maybe TRBD1 (5 bases). Germline CDR1 and CDR2: LGHNT and FRNRAP. V was clipped by 4 bases and J by 8 bases, with 12 bases between them. There are 12 residues in the CDR3. The CDR3 bases are TGTGCTAGTGGTTGGGGCCGTGGGCAGCAGTACTTC. The encoded protein is CASGWGRGQQYF.

The rearrangement joins TRBV7-9 to TRBJ1-6; D remains ambiguous. CDR3 size: 14 residues. V was clipped by 5 bases and J by 10 bases, with 15 bases between them. In germline, CDR1 is SEHNR, CDR2 FQNEAQ (reference sequence). The DNA for the CDR3 is TGTGCCAGCAGCCCGACGTCGGAGGAGTCACCCCTCCACTTT. Translated, it gives CASSPTSEESPLHF.

The V and J genes are TRBV4-1 and TRBJ2-3, with TRBD2 matching over 9 bases. V shed 0 bases, J shed 1 base, and the junction held 5 bases outside the gene matches. The CDR3 covers 17 residues. Germline V CDR1 and CDR2: MGHRA, YSYEKL. The CDR3 sequence: CASSQDRLAEGTDTQYF. CDR3 bases: TGCGCCAGCAGCCAAGACAGACTAGCGGAGGGCACAGATACGCAGTATTTT.

The rearrangement joins TRBV7-9 to TRBJ1-2; D gene unclear. This CDR3 is 13 amino acids long. Germline V gene lookup returns CDR1 SEHNR and CDR2 FQNEAQ (reference sequence). V was shortened by 3 bases and J by 4 bases, with 9 bases between the two germline ends. DNA of the CDR3: TGTGCCAGCAGCTTCCCAGATATCTATGGCTACACCTTC. Translating gives CASSFPDIYGYTF.

This sequence joins TRBV6-6 and TRBJ2-2, with D unclear. The CDR3 totals 13 residues. The V gene lost 7 bases and the J gene lost 6 bases, with 12 bases spanning the gap. Per the germline V gene, CDR1 is MNHNY and CDR2 is SVGAGI (reference sequence). In nucleotides, the CDR3 is TGTGCCAGCACCTCCCCTGGGCCCGGGGAGCTGTTTTTT. This translates into CASTSPGPGELFF.

In its sample, this clone was seen a few times. V gene TRBV7-9 combines with J gene TRBJ2-7; 8 bases are shared with TRBD2. The CDR3 loop spans 15 amino acids. CDR1 is SEHNR and CDR2 is FQNEAQ in the germline V gene (reference sequence). V dropped 5 bases and J dropped 1; count of bases not matched to a gene: 7. CDR3 region: CASSEPGLGSYEQYF. CDR3 bases: TGTGCCAGCAGCGAACCGGGACTAGGATCCTACGAGCAGTACTTC.

This clone was observed a handful of times. J is TRBJ2-5 and V is TRBV7-9; D may be TRBD1 (5 bases). This CDR3 comprises 13 residues. Per germline, CDR1 SEHNR and CDR2 FQNEAQ (reference sequence). Trimming cost V 2 bases and J 5 bases, with 9 bases left between them. CDR3 DNA: TGTGCCAGCAGCTTAATCTCAGGGGAGACCCAGTACTTC. It encodes CASSLISGETQYF.

V is TRBV7-2 and J is TRBJ2-7; D is perhaps TRBD2 (5 bases). The CDR3 has 14 residues. Germline V gene data show CDR1 as SGHTA and CDR2 as FQGNSA. V was pared by 2 bases and J by 0 bases, with 8 bases between. The CDR3 region has the DNA TGTGCCAGCAGCTTATTAGGGAGCTCCTACGAGCAGTACTTC. Its translation is CASSLLGSSYEQYF.

The gene calls are TRBV11-2 and TRBJ2-2, with 9 bases identical to TRBD1. CDR1 is SGHAT and CDR2 is FQNNGV in the germline V gene. Trimming removed 5 bases from V and 6 bases from J; junction bases left unmatched: 4. This CDR3 contains 14 residues. CDR3 loop: CASSRDRGAGELFF. The CDR3 nucleotides are TGTGCCAGCAGCCGTGACAGGGGGGCCGGGGAGCTGTTTTTT.

The chain has TRBV5-4 and TRBJ2-1, with D tentatively TRBD2 (6 bases). Germline CDR1 is SGHNT and CDR2 is YYREEE (reference sequence). This CDR3 region has 17 residues. V was clipped by 2 bases and J by 3 bases, with 18 bases between them. CDR3 bases: TGTGCCAGCAGCTTAGTTGGGGGGAGCGGTGACTACAATGAGCAGTTCTTC. Protein product: CASSLVGGSGDYNEQFF.

The chain employs TRBV28 and TRBJ2-7, with 9 bases identical to TRBD1. This CDR3 comprises 16 residues. The germline V gene has CDR1 MDHEN and CDR2 SYDVKM. V lost 7 bases, J lost 5 bases, and 15 bases stayed unmatched. In DNA form, the CDR3 reads TGTGCCAGCACCTCTGCTACCGGGACAGGGACCAACGAGCAGTACTTC. Translation: CASTSATGTGTNEQYF.

This clone has only a few counts. This chain joins TRBV29-1 and TRBJ2-2; TRBD1 is a possible D gene (5 bases). In germline, CDR1 is SQVTM, CDR2 ANQGSEA. Between the trimmed V and J ends, which lost 1 base and 4 bases, there was a span of 10 bases. This CDR3 has 14 amino acids. The CDR3 here is CSVEGATGTGELFF. Written as DNA, the CDR3 is TGCAGCGTTGAAGGGGCAACAGGCACCGGGGAGCTGTTTTTT.

This clone was counted a single time. The gene calls are TRBV9 and TRBJ2-7; TRBD1 is a possible D gene (7 bases). This CDR3 comprises 15 residues. Germline V gene lookup returns CDR1 SGDLS and CDR2 YYNGEE. Trimming left V 0 bases short and J 3 bases short, with 13 bases between. In DNA, the CDR3 is TGTGCCAGCAGCGTAGCTCCGGGGGACAGCTACGAGCAGTACTTC. Translated, it gives CASSVAPGDSYEQYF. The variable domain in full, with the rest retrieved from reference TRBV9 and TRBJ2-7, is DSGVTQTPKHLITATGQRVTLRCSPRSGDLSVYWYQQSLDQGLQFLIQYYNGEERAKGNILERFSAQQFPDLHSELNLSSLELGDSALYFCASSVAPGDSYEQYFGPGTRLTVT.

The sample holds one count of this clone. V gene TRBV29-1 combines with J gene TRBJ2-7; TRBD1 matches 7 bases. Losses at the gene ends were 7 bases for V and 1 base for J; bases not matched to a gene: 10. Germline assignment: CDR1 SQVTM and CDR2 ANQGSEA. This CDR3 spans 14 amino acids. The CDR3 DNA reads as TGCAGCGCCGTCTCCGGGACAGCTTCCTACGAGCAGTACTTC. Protein product: CSAVSGTASYEQYF.

The chain employs TRBV5-1 and TRBJ2-1; TRBD2 matches at 12 bases. With 5 bases clipped from V and 4 bases from J, the junction kept 4 bases outside the gene matches. Per the germline V gene, CDR1 is SGHRS and CDR2 is YFSETQ. The CDR3 length is 15 residues. The DNA of the CDR3 is TGCGCCAGCAGATCTAGCGGGGGGGGTTACAATGAGCAGTTCTTC. Protein product: CASRSSGGGYNEQFF.

The chain carries TRBV7-2 and TRBJ2-5, with a tentative D call TRBD2 (6 bases). Germline V lookup: CDR1 SGHTA, CDR2 FQGNSA. This CDR3 has 14 residues. Trimming cost V 4 bases and J 2 bases, with 11 bases left between them. Here the CDR3 reads CASSSGLAQETQYF. CDR3 sequence (DNA): TGTGCCAGCAGCTCGGGACTTGCTCAAGAGACCCAGTACTTC.

The sample holds a few counts of this clone. V is TRBV6-5 and J is TRBJ1-4; D ambiguous. Germline V gives CDR1 MNHEY, CDR2 SVGAGI. The V end lost 6 bases, the J end lost 8 bases, and 13 bases lay between the germline ends. The CDR3 sequence is 13 residues long. This CDR3 is CASRPGPWEKLFF. The CDR3 DNA reads TGTGCCAGCAGGCCGGGTCCTTGGGAAAAACTGTTTTTT.

The chain uses TRBV28 and TRBJ1-4, with TRBD1 identical over 8 bases. The CDR3 consists of 15 residues. V dropped 2 bases and J dropped 8; count of bases not matched to a gene: 7. CDR1 MDHEN and CDR2 SYDVKM come from the germline V gene. The CDR3 DNA reads TGTGCCAGCAGTTTAGGAGACAGGGGAAGGGAAAAACTGTTTTTT. This translates into CASSLGDRGREKLFF.

A remark on this clone: Germline is not matched at one junction end, which may reflect a read error. The chain recombines TRBV7-7 with TRBJ2-1; 11 positions match TRBD2. CDR1 SSHAT and CDR2 FNYEAQ come from the germline V gene (reference sequence). The CDR3 consists of 15 residues. This CDR3 reads CASSLAGGVGNEQFF. The CDR3 DNA is TGTGCTAGCAGCTTAGCGGGAGGGGTTGGAAATGAGCAGTTCTTC.